This TCR beta chain was profiled in a study of IL-17A CD8 T cells in psoriatic arthritis synovium. With regard to the full study: The goal of the study was to characterize the phenotype, molecular profile and function of synovial IL-17A+CD8+ T cells in the pathogenesis of psoriatic arthritis.

This clone was seen more than once but under ten times. No antigen is known for it. Per-base qualities were not stored, and no clone one base away is much larger. CD3+ T cells isolated by magnetic separation were stimulated with PMA and ionomycin for around 1.5 hours and then labeled using IL-17A and IFNgamma cytokine secretion assays. Synovial fluid effusions were aspirated from the actively inflamed joints of patients with psoriatic arthritis. For each patient, synovial fluid served as the source from which three memory CD8+ T cell populations were isolated by sorting: Tc1 cells (IL-17A-IFNgamma+), Tc17 cells (IL-17A+) and the bulk memory fraction, allowing their TCR repertoires to be compared. The Classification of Psoriatic Arthritis Study Group (CASPAR) criteria were met by the psoriatic arthritis patients. After counterstaining with viability dye plus anti-CD3, CD8, CD14 and CD4 antibodies, the cytokine-secreting cells were sorted on a BD FACSAria. TCRbeta sequencing was performed on sorted synovial fluid CD8+ T cell subsets from a few patients with psoriatic arthritis. Synovial fluid mononuclear cells were isolated with Lymphoprep and cryopreserved in liquid nitrogen before use. The medium used for cryopreservation was made up of around 53% fetal calf serum and about 9.7% dimethyl sulfoxide.

After DNA extraction (Qiagen), TCRbeta V-D-J rearrangements were amplified in a bias-controlled manner and then sequenced at high throughput (immunoSEQ; Adaptive Biotech). The published analysis was carried out like this. The immunoSEQ Analyzer platform was used for sequence-level analysis of productive sequences. Clonality was computed as 1 minus Pielou's evenness, ranging from 0 (highly polyclonal) to 1 (monoclonal). How much repertoires overlapped between subsets was quantified with the Morisita index, which goes from 0 (no similarity) to 1 (complete similarity). The immuneACCESS repertoire file appears here via TCRdb, limited to in-frame rearrangements. These files lack a portion of the clones; in checked studies, under half of the deficit traces to unresolved V genes, and the cause of the others is not known. V, J and clone size reflect that table, while D and trimming were determined from the DNA. For this sample the table gives around 2,200 clones, of which less than 75% were detected only once. The ten largest clones capture around 15% of the sample.

Summary of the overall study and its limitations: Cells came from synovial fluid rather than synovial tissue, since no psoriatic arthritis synovial tissue samples were available. Although over 4.5% of the repertoire was occupied by some individual clones, most synovial CD8+ subsets remained polyclonal. In a couple of patients, many Tc17 clones also appeared in the synovial Tc1 population, producing Morisita overlap indices above 0.8. Only a few patients were covered by TCR sequencing, and this limited sample size was acknowledged by the authors.

The cysteine opens and the phenylalanine closes a CDR3 of 18 amino acids. The sequence is cut down to CDR3 DNA, 54 bases in frame from base 1. The germline V gene provides CDR1 SGHVS and CDR2 FQNEAQ. V has 0 bases trimmed and J has 3 bases trimmed; junction bases matching no gene number 10. Input material: IFN-gamma+ CD8+ T cells from synovial fluid. The cell subset or site label on this specimen signifies: IL-17A-IFNgamma+ memory CD8+ (Tc1) cells. This receptor chain uses TRBV7-8 and TRBJ2-3; a stretch of 9 junction bases matches TRBD2. The clonotype comes from a human donor with psoriatic arthritis. The nucleotide sequence reads TGTGCCAGCAGCTTAGCGCTCAGCGGGGGGCCGGGGACAGATACGCAGTATTTT. This encodes CASSLALSGGPGTDTQYF.